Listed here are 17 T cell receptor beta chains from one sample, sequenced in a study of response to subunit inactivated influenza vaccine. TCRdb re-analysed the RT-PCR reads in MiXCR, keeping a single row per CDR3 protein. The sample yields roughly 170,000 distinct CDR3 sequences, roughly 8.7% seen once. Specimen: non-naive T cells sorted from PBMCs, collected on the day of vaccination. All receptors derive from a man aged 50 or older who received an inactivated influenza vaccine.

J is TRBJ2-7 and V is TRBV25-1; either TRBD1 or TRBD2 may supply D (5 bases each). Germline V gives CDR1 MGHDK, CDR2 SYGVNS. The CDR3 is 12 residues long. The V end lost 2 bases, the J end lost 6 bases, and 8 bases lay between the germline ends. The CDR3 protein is CASSEGGSEQYF. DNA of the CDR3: TGTGCCAGCAGTGAAGGGGGAAGCGAGCAGTACTTC.

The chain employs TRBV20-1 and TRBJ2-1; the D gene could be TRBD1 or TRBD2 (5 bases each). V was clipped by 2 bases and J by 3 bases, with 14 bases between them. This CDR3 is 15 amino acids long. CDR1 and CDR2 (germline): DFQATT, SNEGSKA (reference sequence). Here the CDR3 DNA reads TGCAGTGCTAGAACCACTAGGGGTAGCTACAATGAGCAGTTCTTC. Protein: CSARTTRGSYNEQFF.

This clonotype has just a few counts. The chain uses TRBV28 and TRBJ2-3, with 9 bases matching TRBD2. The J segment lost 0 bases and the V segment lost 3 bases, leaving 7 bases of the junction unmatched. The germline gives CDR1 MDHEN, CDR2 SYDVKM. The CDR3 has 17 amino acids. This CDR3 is CASSFSWREGSTDTQYF. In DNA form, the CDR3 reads TGTGCCAGCAGTTTCAGTTGGCGGGAGGGAAGCACAGATACGCAGTATTTT.

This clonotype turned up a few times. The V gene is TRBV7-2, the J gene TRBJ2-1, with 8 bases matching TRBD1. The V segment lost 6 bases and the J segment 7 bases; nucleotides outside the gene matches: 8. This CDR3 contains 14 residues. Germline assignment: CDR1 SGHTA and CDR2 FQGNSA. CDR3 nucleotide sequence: TGTGCCAGCAGTTGGGGACAGGCGGCTAATGAGCAGTTCTTC. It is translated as CASSWGQAANEQFF. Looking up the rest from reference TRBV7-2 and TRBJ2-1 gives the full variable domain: GAGVSQSPSNKVTEKGKDVELRCDPISGHTALYWYRQSLGQGLEFLIYFQGNSAPDKSGLPSDRFSAERTGGSVSTLTIQRTQQEDSAVYLCASSWGQAANEQFFGPGTRLTVL.

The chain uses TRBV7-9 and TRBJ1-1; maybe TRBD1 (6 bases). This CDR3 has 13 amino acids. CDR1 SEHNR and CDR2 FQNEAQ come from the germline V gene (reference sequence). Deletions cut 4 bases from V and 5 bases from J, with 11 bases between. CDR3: CASSSFQGTEAFF. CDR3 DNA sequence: TGTGCCAGCAGCTCCTTCCAGGGGACTGAAGCTTTCTTT.

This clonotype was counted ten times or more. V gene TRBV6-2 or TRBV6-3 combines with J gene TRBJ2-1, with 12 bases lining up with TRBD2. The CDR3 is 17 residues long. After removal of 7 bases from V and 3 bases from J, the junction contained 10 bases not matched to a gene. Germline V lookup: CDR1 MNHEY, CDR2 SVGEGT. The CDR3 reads CASNPARTSGNYNEQFF. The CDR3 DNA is TGTGCCAGCAATCCGGCTAGGACTAGCGGGAACTACAATGAGCAGTTCTTC.

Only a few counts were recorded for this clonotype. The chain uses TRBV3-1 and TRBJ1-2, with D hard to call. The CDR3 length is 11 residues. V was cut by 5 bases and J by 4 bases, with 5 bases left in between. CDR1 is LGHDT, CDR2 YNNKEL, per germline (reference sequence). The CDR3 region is CASSSSYGYTF. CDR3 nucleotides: TGTGCCAGCAGCTCCAGCTATGGCTACACCTTC.

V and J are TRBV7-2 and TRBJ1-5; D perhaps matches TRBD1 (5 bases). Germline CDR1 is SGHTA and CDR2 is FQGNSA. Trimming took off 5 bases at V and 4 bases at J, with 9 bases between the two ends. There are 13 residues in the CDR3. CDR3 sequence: CASSPQGNQPQHF. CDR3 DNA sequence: TGTGCCAGCAGCCCGCAGGGTAATCAGCCCCAGCATTTT.

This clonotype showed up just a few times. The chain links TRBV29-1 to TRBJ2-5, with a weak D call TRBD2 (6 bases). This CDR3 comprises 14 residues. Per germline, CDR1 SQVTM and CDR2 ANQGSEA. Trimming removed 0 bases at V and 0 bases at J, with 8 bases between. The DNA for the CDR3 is TGCAGCGTTGAAGAACGGGGGTACCAAGAGACCCAGTACTTC. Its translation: CSVEERGYQETQYF. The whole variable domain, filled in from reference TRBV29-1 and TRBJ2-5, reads SAVISQKPSRDICQRGTSLTIQCQVDSQVTMMFWYRQQPGQSLTLIATANQGSEATYESGFVIDKFPISRPNLTFSTLTVSNMSPEDSSIYLCSVEERGYQETQYFGPGTRLLVL.

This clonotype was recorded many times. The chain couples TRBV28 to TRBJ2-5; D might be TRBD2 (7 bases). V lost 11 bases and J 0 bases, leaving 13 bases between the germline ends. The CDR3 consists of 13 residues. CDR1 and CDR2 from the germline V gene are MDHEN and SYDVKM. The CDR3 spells CASEGGHQETQYF. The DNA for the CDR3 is TGTGCCTCCGAGGGGGGGCACCAAGAGACCCAGTACTTC. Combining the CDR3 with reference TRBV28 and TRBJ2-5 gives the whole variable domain DVKVTQSSRYLVKRTGEKVFLECVQDMDHENMFWYRQDPGLGLRLIYFSYDVKMKEKGDIPEGYSVSREKKERFSLILESASTNQTSMYLCASEGGHQETQYFGPGTRLLVL.

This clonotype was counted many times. The CDR3 nucleotides are TGCAGTGCTAGGTTTGGCGGGAGGGCATTAGAGACCCAGTACTTC. Encoded protein: CSARFGGRALETQYF. The chain uses TRBV20-1 and TRBJ2-5; TRBD2 matches 9 bases. Germline values: CDR1 DFQATT, CDR2 SNEGSKA (reference sequence). This CDR3 has 15 residues. The ends lost 3 bases at V and 4 bases at J; junction bases unmatched: 9.

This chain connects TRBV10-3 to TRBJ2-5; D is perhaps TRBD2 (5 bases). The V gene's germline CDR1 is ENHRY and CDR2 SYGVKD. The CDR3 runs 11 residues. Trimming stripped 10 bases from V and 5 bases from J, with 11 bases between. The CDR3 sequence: CASGAAETQYF. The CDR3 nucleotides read TGTGCCAGCGGAGCGGCCGAGACCCAGTACTTC.

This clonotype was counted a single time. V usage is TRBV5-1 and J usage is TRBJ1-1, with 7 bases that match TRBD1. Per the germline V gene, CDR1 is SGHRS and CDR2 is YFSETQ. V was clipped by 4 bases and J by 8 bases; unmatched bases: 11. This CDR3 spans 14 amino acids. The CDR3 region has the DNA TGCGCCAGCAGCCATGGGCGGGGACAGCTGGAAGCTTTCTTT. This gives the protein CASSHGRGQLEAFF.

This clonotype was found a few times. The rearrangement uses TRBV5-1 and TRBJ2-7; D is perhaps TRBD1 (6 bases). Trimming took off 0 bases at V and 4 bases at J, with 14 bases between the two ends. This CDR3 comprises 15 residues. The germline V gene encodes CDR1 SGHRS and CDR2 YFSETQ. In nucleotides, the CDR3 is TGCGCCAGCAGCTTGGCAGGGGACAAGTTGTACGAGCAGTACTTC. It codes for CASSLAGDKLYEQYF.

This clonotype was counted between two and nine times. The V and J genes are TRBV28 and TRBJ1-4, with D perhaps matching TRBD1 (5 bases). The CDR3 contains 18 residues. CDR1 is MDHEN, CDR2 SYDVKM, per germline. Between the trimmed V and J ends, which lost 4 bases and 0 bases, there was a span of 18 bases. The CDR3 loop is CASSSQDTYYATNEKLFF. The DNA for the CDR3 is TGTGCCAGCAGTTCCCAGGACACCTACTATGCAACTAATGAAAAACTGTTTTTT. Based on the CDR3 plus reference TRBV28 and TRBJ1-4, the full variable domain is DVKVTQSSRYLVKRTGEKVFLECVQDMDHENMFWYRQDPGLGLRLIYFSYDVKMKEKGDIPEGYSVSREKKERFSLILESASTNQTSMYLCASSSQDTYYATNEKLFFGSGTQLSVL.

This CDR3 is CSARPYSTGRETQYF. The DNA of the CDR3 is TGCAGTGCTAGGCCCTATTCCACAGGGAGAGAGACCCAGTACTTC. The chain is built from TRBV20-1 and TRBJ2-5; D possibly corresponds to TRBD1 (6 bases). Germline values: CDR1 DFQATT, CDR2 SNEGSKA (reference sequence). Trimming took 3 bases from V and 4 from J, leaving 18 bases between them. CDR3 length: 15 amino acids.

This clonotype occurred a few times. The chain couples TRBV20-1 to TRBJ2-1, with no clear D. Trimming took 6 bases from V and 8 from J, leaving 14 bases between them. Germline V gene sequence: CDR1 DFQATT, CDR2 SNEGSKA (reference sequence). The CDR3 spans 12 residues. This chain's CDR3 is CSALANKHEQFF. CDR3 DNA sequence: TGCAGTGCCCTGGCTAACAAACATGAGCAGTTCTTC.